This entry concerns a single T cell receptor (beta chain). The antigen is not known. The data belong to a study of T cell clonotyping in hematopoietic cell transplantation. Study-wide results and caveats: Cells were unsorted, so CD4 and CD8 contributions were not separated. Broader posttransplant TCR repertoire diversity was predicted by graft donor and pretransplant recipient Inverse Simpson Index values. Pathologically expanded recipient clonotypes increased progressively from day 30 to day 180 as diversity fell.

This table comes from immunoSEQ multiplex PCR, and its TCRdb copy is limited to in-frame clones, with some not included. The table shows 12,000 to 15,000 clones, with 80% to 90% occurring only once. Samples: about 28 days before transplant, then days 30, 100 and 180 after. CDR3 length: 13 amino acids. Between the trimmed V and J ends, which lost 6 bases and 4 bases, there was a span of 12 bases. Looked up from germline, CDR1 is MNHNY and CDR2 is SVGAGI (reference sequence). The gene calls are TRBV6-6 and TRBJ1-2; weak D call: TRBD1 (5 bases). The receptor was isolated from a male patient between 45 and 59 years old who had an allogeneic stem cell transplant from an unrelated donor, so T cells may come from the graft donor. Some clones in this sample may be carry-over from other donors' samples. The sample consisted of PBMCs, taken 100 days after allogeneic stem cell transplant. CDR3 bases: TGTGCCAGCAGCCCCAGGGTAGTCTATGGCTACACCTTC. It specifies CASSPRVVYGYTF.